This TCR beta chain emerged from a study of shared clonotypes between healthy human individuals. The study, taken as a whole, reports: Despite large depth, sorted-subset datasets appeared incompletely sequenced. Naive CD4 clonotypes overlapped across a few donors at about 5.3%.

Every immunoSEQ plate was one replicate of a subset's evenly spread DNA. The input for sorted-subset replicate PCRs was approximately 210 ng DNA, tens of thousands of T cell genomes. Method: immunoSEQ multiplex PCR; TCRdb's copy keeps in-frame clones and lacks some. This sample has more than 2 million clones, with about 95% found just once. As defined, naive CD8 cells were CD45RO-negative and positively selected for CCR7, with terminally differentiated effector memory CD45RA+ cells excluded. Points on this clone: The antigen is undetermined.

CDR3 length equals 13 residues. CDR1 PRHDT and CDR2 FYEKMQ come from the germline V gene (reference sequence). With 4 bases removed from V and 5 bases from J, the gap between germline ends came to 8 bases. Sequenced sample: naive CD8+ T cells sorted from blood. The TCR sequence derives from a man aged 18 to 30 in good health. This chain links TRBV13 with TRBJ2-2; no definite D call. The CDR3 spells CASSSASTGELFF. For the CDR3, the DNA is TGTGCCAGCAGCTCGGCTAGTACCGGGGAGCTGTTTTTT. Drawing the rest from reference TRBV13 and TRBJ2-2, the complete variable domain is AAGVIQSPRHLIKEKRETATLKCYPIPRHDTVYWYQQGPGQDPQFLISFYEKMQSDKGSIPDRFSAQQFSDYHSELNMSSLELGDSALYFCASSSASTGELFFGEGSRLTVL.